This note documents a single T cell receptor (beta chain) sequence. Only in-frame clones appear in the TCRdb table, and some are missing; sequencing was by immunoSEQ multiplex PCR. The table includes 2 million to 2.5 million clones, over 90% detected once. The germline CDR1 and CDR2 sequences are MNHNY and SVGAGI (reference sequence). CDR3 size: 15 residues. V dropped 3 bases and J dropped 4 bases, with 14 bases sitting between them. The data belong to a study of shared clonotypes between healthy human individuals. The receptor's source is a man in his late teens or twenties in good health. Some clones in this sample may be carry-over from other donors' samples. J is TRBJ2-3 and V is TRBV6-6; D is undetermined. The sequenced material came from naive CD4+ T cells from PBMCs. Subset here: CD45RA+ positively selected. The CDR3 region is CASSYPSLHADTQYF. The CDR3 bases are TGTGCCAGCAGTTATCCGAGCTTACATGCAGATACGCAGTATTTT.